The table lists the clone carrying this T cell receptor beta chain with a count of one. Here immunoSEQ multiplex PCR was the method, and the copy in TCRdb shows in-frame clones only, minus some. The sample lists some 26,000 clones; 89% were seen once. The sample belongs to a study of T cell changes during pregnancy in multiple sclerosis. Losses at the gene ends were 10 bases for V and 4 bases for J; bases not matched to a gene: 10. CDR3 length: 16 residues. Per germline, CDR1 SNHLY and CDR2 FYNNEI. The J gene is TRBJ2-5, the V gene TRBV2, with 15 bases lining up with TRBD2. The TCR sequence derives from a female donor in good health, enrolled as a control in a pregnancy study. The material was CD4+ T cells from peripheral blood mononuclear cells, obtained in the first trimester of pregnancy. CDR3 in DNA: TGTGCCACCCGAACCGGACTAGCGGGGGGGTCAGAGACCCAGTACTTC. Translated: CATRTGLAGGSETQYF.